This T cell receptor beta chain was obtained from a study of blood T cell repertoires in COVID-19. At the level of the study: The analysed material was cDNA or gDNA that came from T cells, B-cell-depleted T cells, or PBMCs.

This CDR3 spans 16 amino acids. Germline V gives CDR1 MNHNS, CDR2 SASEGT. Trimming took 2 bases from V and 3 from J; bases not matched to a gene: 8. Clones were sequenced by immunoSEQ multiplex PCR, and TCRdb holds only the in-frame ones, with some missing. The sample has over 200,000 clones, 65% to 85% seen once. Source material: peripheral blood. This TCR came from an elderly man with acute or convalescent COVID-19. The chain joins TRBV6-1 to TRBJ2-7; the match to TRBD1 covers 9 bases. The CDR3 sequence: CASSEIVGTGYYEQYF. The CDR3 DNA reads as TGTGCCAGCAGTGAAATAGTCGGGACAGGGTACTACGAGCAGTACTTC.